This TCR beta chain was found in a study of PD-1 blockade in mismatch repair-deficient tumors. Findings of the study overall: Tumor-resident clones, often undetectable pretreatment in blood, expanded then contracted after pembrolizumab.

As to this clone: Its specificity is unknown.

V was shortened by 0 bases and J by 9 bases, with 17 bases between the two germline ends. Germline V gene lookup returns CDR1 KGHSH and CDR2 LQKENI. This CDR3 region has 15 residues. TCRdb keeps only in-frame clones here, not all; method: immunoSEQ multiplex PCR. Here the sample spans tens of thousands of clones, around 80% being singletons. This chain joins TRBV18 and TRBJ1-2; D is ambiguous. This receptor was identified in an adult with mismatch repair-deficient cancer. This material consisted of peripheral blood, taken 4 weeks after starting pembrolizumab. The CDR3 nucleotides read TGTGCCAGCTCACCACCCGGCACCCTTCCGGTATGCTACACCTTC. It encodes CASSPPGTLPVCYTF.